Described below is a single TCR beta chain sequence and its context. Extracted RNA was reverse transcribed, and the resulting cDNA served as sequencing template. This table comes from immunoSEQ multiplex PCR, and its TCRdb copy is limited to in-frame clones, with some not included. The sample contains 250,000 to 300,000 clones, about 62% of which appear only once. The data belong to a study of CD8+ T cells in alopecia areata. Treatment indicated: oral pan-JAK inhibitor, 5-10 mg twice daily. J lost 10 bases, V lost 0 bases, and 9 bases had no gene match. The CDR3 sequence is 15 residues long. Germline V gene lookup returns CDR1 GTSNPN and CDR2 SVGIG (reference sequence).

This receptor was identified in a human donor with alopecia areata. This chain joins TRBV30 and TRBJ1-4, with TRBD1 matching over 9 bases. This specimen was CD4+ T cells sorted from blood, taken at week 24, from a patient treated with tofacitinib. CDR3 protein: CAWSVKTTGGGKLFF. DNA for the CDR3: TGTGCCTGGAGTGTAAAGACTACAGGGGGCGGAAAACTGTTTTTT.